Below are 26 T cell receptor beta chains sequenced from a single sample in a study of blood T cells in healthy people across ages (dated by TCRdb to the mid-2010s). The library came from 5' RACE. The data were produced on an Illumina HiSeq 2500. A second roughly 6 to 12 cycle PCR used a sample-barcoded 5' primer and a J-beta primer mix. The raw public data were reprocessed by TCRdb itself: fastp quality trimming at Q25, MiXCR clonotype calling, in-frame beta chains only. Identical CDR3 proteins give one entry, which carries the most common genes and DNA. The table for this sample lists hundreds of thousands of distinct CDR3 sequences; 35% to 50% of them were counted only once. The ten largest clonotypes hold 25% to 35% of the sample. The specimen was blood. The source is a man aged 80 or over in good health.

The chain links TRBV6-2 or TRBV6-3 to TRBJ2-5, with a weak D call TRBD2 (5 bases). The V end lost 5 bases, the J end lost 11 bases, and 12 bases lay between the germline ends. CDR1 is MNHEY, CDR2 SVGEGT, per germline. The CDR3 is 11 residues long. The CDR3 sequence is CASSEFGEQYF. The CDR3 coding sequence is TGTGCCAGCAGTGAGTTCGGGGAGCAGTACTTC.

The V and J genes are TRBV7-9 and TRBJ1-4; 7 nucleotides agree with TRBD1. The CDR3 runs to 14 residues. J lost 9 bases, V lost 6 bases, and 10 bases had no gene match. Germline loops: CDR1 SEHNR, CDR2 FQNEAQ (reference sequence). The CDR3 sequence: CASRPGGMSKKLFF. CDR3 bases: TGTGCCAGCAGGCCAGGGGGGATGAGTAAAAAACTGTTTTTT.

This clonotype was found once. The junction shows a germline mismatch at one end, possibly a read error. This chain joins TRBV4-2 and TRBJ1-5; perhaps TRBD1 as D (5 bases). CDR3 length equals 15 residues. Germline V gene lookup returns CDR1 LGHNA and CDR2 YNFKEQ. The CDR3 loop is CASSQAGGRAQPQHF. The CDR3 DNA follows: TGTGCCAGTAGCCAAGCCGGGGGAAGGGCTCAGCCCCAGCATTTT.

A few counts support this clonotype. V is TRBV20-1 and J is TRBJ2-7; TRBD2 agrees at 13 bases. This CDR3 has 14 residues. With V trimmed by 6 bases and J by 7 bases, 9 bases remained unmatched. Germline CDR1 and CDR2: DFQATT and SNEGSKA (reference sequence). In DNA, the CDR3 is TGCAGTGCGGCCCGGACTAGCGGGAGTTGGGAGCAGTACTTC. Its translation is CSAARTSGSWEQYF.

This clonotype was picked up a small number of times. The chain combines TRBV15 with TRBJ2-1, with D possibly called TRBD1 or TRBD2 (6 bases each). CDR1 and CDR2 from the germline V gene are LNHNV and YYDKDF (reference sequence). Trimming took 4 bases from V and 6 from J, leaving 10 bases between them. The CDR3 loop spans 13 amino acids. As DNA, the CDR3 is TGTGCCACCAGCACCCGGGGGCTCAATGAGCAGTTCTTC. Translation: CATSTRGLNEQFF.

The J gene is TRBJ1-4, the V gene TRBV30, with D perhaps matching TRBD1 (5 bases). The CDR3 consists of 16 residues. V was trimmed by 0 bases and J by 5 bases, leaving 16 bases between them. CDR1 GTSNPN and CDR2 SVGIG come from the germline V gene (reference sequence). CDR3 bases: TGTGCCTGGAGTGTACCGGTTGGGGGGGGGAATGAAAAACTGTTTTTT. Its protein product is CAWSVPVGGGNEKLFF.

This clonotype has only a few counts. V is TRBV29-1 and J is TRBJ2-7; tentative D call: TRBD2 (6 bases). Germline loops: CDR1 SQVTM, CDR2 ANQGSEA. CDR3 length: 13 amino acids. Trimming left V 4 bases short and J 0 bases short, with 10 bases between. Written as DNA, the CDR3 is TGCAGCGTTGGGGACTTCAGCTCCTACGAGCAGTACTTC. This translates into CSVGDFSSYEQYF.

This clonotype was detected ten times or more. The chain employs TRBV7-2 and TRBJ2-1; D possibly uses TRBD1 or TRBD2 (5 bases each). Trimming removed 7 bases at V and 0 bases at J, with 13 bases between. Germline CDR1 and CDR2: SGHTA and FQGNSA. This CDR3 is built from 15 residues. In DNA form, the CDR3 reads TGTGCCAGCACCGAGGGGCAGAGCTCCTACAATGAGCAGTTCTTC. This gives the protein CASTEGQSSYNEQFF.

This chain links TRBV4-1 with TRBJ1-2; D uncertain. V shed 0 bases and J shed 0 bases, with 17 bases lying between them. Germline loops: CDR1 MGHRA, CDR2 YSYEKL. The CDR3 covers 18 residues. CDR3 in amino acids: CASSQDPGSAWTNYGYTF. CDR3 sequence (DNA): TGCGCCAGCAGCCAAGATCCGGGCTCAGCCTGGACTAACTATGGCTACACCTTC.

This clonotype was seen a few times. The chain links TRBV5-1 to TRBJ2-7; 14 bases fit TRBD2. CDR1 is SGHRS, CDR2 YFSETQ, per germline. This CDR3 has 19 amino acids. The J segment lost 1 base and the V segment lost 5 bases, leaving 14 bases of the junction unmatched. This CDR3 is CASRPDARTSGRTSYEQYF. In nucleotides, the CDR3 is TGCGCCAGCAGACCAGACGCACGGACTAGCGGGAGGACTTCCTACGAGCAGTACTTC.

The table lists this clonotype with a few counts. This chain joins TRBV20-1 and TRBJ2-7; tentative D call: TRBD1 (6 bases). There are 13 residues in the CDR3. Trimming took 3 bases from V and 2 from J, leaving 11 bases between them. The germline V gene has CDR1 DFQATT and CDR2 SNEGSKA (reference sequence). The DNA of the CDR3 is TGCAGTGCTAGGGCAGGGGAAGCCTACGAGCAGTACTTC. This sequence encodes CSARAGEAYEQYF.

This clonotype occurred many times. The V call is TRBV20-1, the J call TRBJ1-2; no clear D. CDR1 is DFQATT and CDR2 is SNEGSKA in the germline V gene (reference sequence). The V gene lost 4 bases and the J gene lost 3 bases, with 18 bases spanning the gap. The CDR3 is 15 residues long. The CDR3 DNA sequence: TGCAGTGCTACGAGAGGGAGAGGCGTGGACTATGGCTACACCTTC. This translates into CSATRGRGVDYGYTF.

In this sample, this clonotype turned up many times. V is TRBV20-1 and J is TRBJ2-1, with 10 bases that match TRBD2. V shed 5 bases and J 8 bases; nucleotides not matched to a gene: 12. Per germline, CDR1 DFQATT and CDR2 SNEGSKA (reference sequence). The CDR3 is made up of 15 amino acids. The DNA of the CDR3 is TGCAGTGCTTCAAACCCAAGCGGGAGGGGGTATGAGCAGTTCTTC. It specifies CSASNPSGRGYEQFF.

The chain combines TRBV20-1 with TRBJ2-7; TRBD2 might be the D (5 bases). V lost 3 bases and J 6 bases, leaving 12 bases between the germline ends. Germline CDR1 reads DFQATT; CDR2 reads SNEGSKA (reference sequence). The CDR3 spans 12 residues. CDR3 DNA: TGCAGTGCTAGTGAGGGTGAGAGCGAGCAGTACTTC. It translates to CSASEGESEQYF.

CDR3 protein: CASSLGQGDTGELFF. The CDR3 DNA sequence: TGCGCCAGCAGCTTGGGACAGGGAGACACCGGGGAGCTGTTTTTT. The chain recombines TRBV5-1 with TRBJ2-2, with TRBD1 identical over 7 bases. The germline V gene has CDR1 SGHRS and CDR2 YFSETQ. The V gene end was trimmed by 0 bases and the J gene end by 3 bases; junction bases not matched to a gene: 2. The CDR3 loop spans 15 amino acids.

This chain joins TRBV4-2 and TRBJ2-7; no firm D call. Trimming pared 4 bases from V and 4 bases from J, leaving 17 bases between. Germline CDR1 LGHNA, CDR2 YNFKEQ. The CDR3 sequence is 15 residues long. The CDR3 protein is CASSPQKYDQYEQYF. CDR3 DNA sequence: TGTGCCAGCAGCCCCCAAAAGTATGATCAGTACGAGCAGTACTTC.

The gene calls are TRBV20-1 and TRBJ1-2; no firm D call. CDR3 length: 11 residues. V was clipped by 0 bases and J by 14 bases, with 13 bases between them. The V gene's germline CDR1 is DFQATT and CDR2 SNEGSKA (reference sequence). This chain's CDR3 is CSARENRAQTF. The CDR3, as DNA: TGCAGTGCTAGAGAAAATAGGGCTCAGACCTTC.

This clonotype was recorded at least ten times. This rearrangement joins TRBV3-1 to TRBJ2-3; either TRBD1 or TRBD2 may fit D (5 bases each). CDR1 is LGHDT, CDR2 YNNKEL, per germline (reference sequence). This CDR3 contains 16 residues. V was cut by 0 bases and J by 5 bases, with 15 bases left in between. CDR3: CASSQDLGAWEDTQYF. CDR3 DNA sequence: TGTGCCAGCAGCCAAGATCTCGGGGCATGGGAAGATACGCAGTATTTT.

This clonotype turned up a few times. The chain has TRBV6-2 or TRBV6-3 and TRBJ2-7, with 8 bases identical to TRBD1. CDR3 length: 13 amino acids. The germline gives CDR1 MNHEY, CDR2 SVGEGT. The V and J ends lost 5 bases and 6 bases, in that order; junction bases with no gene match: 6. The CDR3 DNA reads as TGTGCCAGCAGTCAATTGGGGACAGGCGAGCAGTACTTC. Amino acids: CASSQLGTGEQYF.

The rearrangement joins TRBV20-1 to TRBJ2-6, with a possible D match to TRBD2 (6 bases). The CDR3 contains 16 residues. From germline, CDR1 is DFQATT and CDR2 SNEGSKA (reference sequence). V lost 3 bases and J 0 bases, leaving 12 bases between the germline ends. Here the CDR3 DNA reads TGCAGTGCTAGTGTACGGGACTTCTCTGGGGCCAACGTCCTGACTTTC. Amino acids: CSASVRDFSGANVLTF.

This chain links TRBV3-1 with TRBJ1-1; 8 bases match TRBD1. The CDR3 contains 14 residues. V was pared by 4 bases and J by 5 bases, with 6 bases of the junction left unmatched. Germline V CDR1 and CDR2: LGHDT, YNNKEL (reference sequence). CDR3 DNA sequence: TGTGCCAGCAGCCCGGTGGGACAGGTTACTGAAGCTTTCTTT. Translating gives CASSPVGQVTEAFF.

The rearrangement joins TRBV2 to TRBJ2-7; 7 bases are a match to TRBD2. This CDR3 has 14 residues. Germline V CDR1 and CDR2: SNHLY, FYNNEI. Germline trimming cut 8 bases from V and 2 bases from J; bases unmatched to any gene: 9. CDR3 region: CASDPREGTYEQYF. The CDR3 DNA reads TGTGCCAGCGATCCCAGGGAGGGAACCTACGAGCAGTACTTC.

The chain is built from TRBV20-1 and TRBJ2-4; a weak D match, TRBD2 (7 bases). Germline lookup yields CDR1 DFQATT and CDR2 SNEGSKA (reference sequence). V gave up 7 bases and J gave up 0 bases, with 22 bases separating them. There are 17 residues in the CDR3. The CDR3 reads CSGIGWAGALAKNIQYF. In DNA, the CDR3 is TGCAGTGGTATTGGTTGGGCGGGGGCCTTAGCCAAAAACATTCAGTACTTC.

This clonotype occurred a few times. The gene calls are TRBV20-1 and TRBJ1-6; D unresolved. The CDR3 is made up of 15 amino acids. Looked up from germline, CDR1 is DFQATT and CDR2 is SNEGSKA (reference sequence). Deletions cut 5 bases from V and 0 bases from J, with 11 bases between. In DNA, the CDR3 is TGCAGTGCTTCAATAGACAACTCCTATAATTCACCCCTCCACTTT. It is translated as CSASIDNSYNSPLHF.

A few counts support this clonotype. The chain joins TRBV20-1 to TRBJ2-7; 8 bases map to TRBD1. From germline, CDR1 is DFQATT and CDR2 SNEGSKA (reference sequence). The CDR3 spans 15 residues. With 2 bases clipped from V and 0 bases from J, the junction kept 6 bases outside the gene matches. The CDR3 sequence is CSARSRGTGSYEQYF. In nucleotides, the CDR3 is TGCAGTGCTAGATCCCGGGGGACAGGCTCCTACGAGCAGTACTTC.

The rearrangement joins TRBV30 to TRBJ2-5, with TRBD1 identical over 9 bases. Judging by the DNA end, TRBJ2-7 fits better; the J call may be wrong. Germline CDR1 GTSNPN, CDR2 SVGIG (reference sequence). The CDR3 contains 14 residues. For the CDR3, the DNA is TGTGCCTGGAGGGATGGACAGGGGACCTACGAGCAGTACTTC. Protein product: CAWRDGQGTYEQYF.